The rows below give T cell receptor beta chains drawn from one sample of a study of radiotherapy plus CTLA-4 blockade in lung cancer. Profiled with immunoSEQ multiplex PCR; TCRdb holds only in-frame clones, not every one. Altogether more than 75,000 clones are present, approximately 78% being singletons, with the ten largest covering around 25%. The sequencing here drew on peripheral blood, taken from a patient treated with radiotherapy plus ipilimumab. The receptors were sampled from a human donor with non-small cell lung cancer that progressed on radiotherapy plus ipilimumab. The CDR3 runs from the conserved cysteine through the conserved F or W. A D gene is named only where the DNA matches it firmly. Clone sizes are given selectively: once, few, many, or a class where the clone is expanded.

d_gene | j_gene | abundance | v_gene | CDR3aa | CDR3nt
TRBD1 | TRBJ2-1 | NA | TRBV19 | CASSIESTGQLF | TGTGCCAGTAGTATCGAGTCGACAGGGCAGCTCTTC
TRBD1 | TRBJ2-7 | NA | TRBV10-2 | CASSESKGQGYEQYF | TGCGCCAGCAGTGAGTCTAAAGGACAGGGCTACGAGCAGTACTTC
NA | TRBJ2-1 | NA | TRBV20-1 | CSAAWGDEQFF | TGCAGTGCTGCCTGGGGCGATGAGCAGTTCTTC
TRBD1 | TRBJ2-5 | NA | TRBV9 | CASSLGTDGRETQYF | TGTGCCAGCAGCCTGGGGACAGACGGTCGAGAGACCCAGTACTTC
NA | TRBJ2-7 | NA | TRBV29-1 | CSVAGTESYEQYF | TGCAGCGTTGCCGGTACCGAATCCTACGAGCAGTACTTC
TRBD2 | TRBJ2-3 | NA | TRBV10-3 | CAIRTSGRTDTQYF | TGTGCCATCAGGACTAGCGGGAGAACAGATACGCAGTATTTT
NA | TRBJ2-5 | NA | TRBV6-1 | CASKRDQETQYF | TGTGCCAGTAAGCGGGACCAAGAGACCCAGTACTTC
NA | TRBJ1-5 | few | TRBV6-5 | CASSETGLGPQHF | TGTGCCAGCAGCGAAACAGGGTTGGGACCCCAGCATTTT
NA | TRBJ1-3 | NA | TRBV6-1 | CASSDFGGSPGNTIYF | TGTGCCAGCAGTGACTTTGGGGGATCGCCTGGAAACACCATATATTTT
NA | TRBJ2-5 | NA | TRBV5-1 | CASSLGGAISETQYF | TGCGCCAGCAGCTTGGGAGGGGCGATTTCGGAGACCCAGTACTTC
NA | TRBJ2-6 | NA | TRBV4-2 | CASSQGDTGANVLTF | TGTGCCAGCAGCCAAGGGGACACTGGGGCCAACGTCCTGACTTTC
NA | TRBJ2-5 | once | TRBV10-1 | CASWSGRQETQYF | TGCGCCAGCTGGTCGGGACGGCAAGAGACCCAGTACTTC
NA | TRBJ2-7 | NA | TRBV7-2 | CASSLFSSQSYEQYF | TGTGCCAGCAGCTTATTTAGTAGTCAATCCTACGAGCAGTACTTC
NA | TRBJ1-1 | NA | TRBV7-3 | CASSPSGSSMNTEAFF | TGTGCCAGCAGCCCCAGCGGCAGTTCCATGAACACTGAAGCTTTCTTT
NA | TRBJ2-7 | NA | TRBV6-1 | CASNLASTDEQYF | TGTGCCAGCAATCTAGCCTCTACGGACGAGCAGTACTTC
NA | TRBJ1-1 | NA | TRBV7-9 | CASSLSSYNTEAFF | TGTGCCAGCAGCTTAAGCAGCTATAACACTGAAGCTTTCTTT
TRBD1 | TRBJ1-2 | NA | TRBV12-5 | CASGLVSGGGASGYTF | TGTGCTAGTGGTTTGGTATCGGGAGGGGGCGCGAGCGGCTACACCTTC
TRBD1 | TRBJ1-2 | few | TRBV27 | CASSRESTGPYGYTF | TGTGCCAGCAGCCGAGAGTCGACAGGGCCCTATGGCTACACCTTC
NA | TRBJ2-7 | NA | TRBV5-8 | CASSFGTNYEQYF | TGTGCCAGCAGCTTCGGGACAAACTACGAGCAGTACTTC
NA | TRBJ2-3 | NA | TRBV12-5 | CASGLPTSFFSDTQYF | TGTGCTAGTGGTTTGCCAACTAGCTTTTTCTCAGATACGCAGTATTTT
TRBD2 | TRBJ2-2 | NA | TRBV27 | CASTDLAGGPPGELFF | TGTGCCAGCACTGATCTAGCGGGAGGGCCTCCCGGGGAGCTGTTTTTT
NA | TRBJ2-3 | NA | TRBV27 | CASSLCRDTRCTDTQYF | TGTGCCAGCAGTTTATGCCGGGACACAAGATGCACAGATACGCAGTATTTT
TRBD2 | TRBJ2-5 | NA | TRBV13 | CASSQRTSGQRTQYF | TGTGCCAGCAGCCAACGGACTAGCGGGCAGAGGACCCAGTACTTC
TRBD1 | TRBJ2-7 | NA | TRBV5-4 | CASSPKDRTYEQYF | TGTGCCAGCAGCCCCAAGGACAGGACCTACGAGCAGTACTTC
TRBD2 | TRBJ2-3 | NA | TRBV4-1 | CASSQPGLASDTQYF | TGCGCCAGCAGCCAACCGGGACTAGCTTCAGATACGCAGTATTTT
NA | TRBJ2-3 | NA | TRBV28 | CASSPRADTQYF | TGTGCCAGCAGCCCCCGGGCAGATACGCAGTATTTT
TRBD1 | TRBJ1-1 | once | TRBV7-8 | CASSPGTANTEAFF | TGTGCCAGCAGCCCAGGGACAGCGAACACTGAAGCTTTCTTT
NA | TRBJ1-3 | NA | TRBV18 | CASSPRTGDTIYF | TGTGCCAGCTCACCTCGGACCGGGGACACCATATATTTT
TRBD1 | TRBJ1-5 | NA | TRBV28 | CASSLGQGFRQPQHF | TGTGCCAGCAGTTTGGGACAGGGGTTTCGTCAGCCCCAGCATTTT
TRBD1 | TRBJ1-1 | NA | TRBV5-1 | CASSLGDRGLGTEAFF | TGCGCCAGCAGCTTGGGGGACAGGGGGCTAGGCACTGAAGCTTTCTTT
NA | TRBJ2-1 | NA | TRBV19 | CASSIRGLGNEQFF | TGTGCCAGTAGTATCCGGGGATTGGGAAATGAGCAGTTCTTC
TRBD1 | TRBJ2-2 | NA | TRBV7-9 | CASSPPGGESGELFF | TGTGCCAGCAGCCCCCCAGGGGGCGAATCCGGGGAGCTGTTTTTT
NA | TRBJ1-1 | few | TRBV5-4 | CASRGPENTEAFF | TGTGCCAGCCGTGGCCCAGAGAACACTGAAGCTTTCTTT
TRBD1 | TRBJ1-1 | NA | TRBV19 | CASRSGTGVPNTEAFF | TGTGCCAGTAGAAGTGGGACAGGGGTCCCGAACACTGAAGCTTTCTTT
NA | TRBJ2-1 | NA | TRBV5-4 | CASSPLGSYNEQFF | TGTGCCAGCAGCCCGCTGGGCTCCTACAATGAGCAGTTCTTC
TRBD2 | TRBJ2-7 | NA | TRBV7-8 | CASPTQAGSSYEQYF | TGTGCCAGCCCGACCCAAGCGGGAAGCTCCTACGAGCAGTACTTC
NA | TRBJ2-7 | NA | TRBV30 | CAWSPDMSSYEQYF | TGTGCCTGGTCTCCGGACATGAGCTCCTACGAGCAGTACTTC